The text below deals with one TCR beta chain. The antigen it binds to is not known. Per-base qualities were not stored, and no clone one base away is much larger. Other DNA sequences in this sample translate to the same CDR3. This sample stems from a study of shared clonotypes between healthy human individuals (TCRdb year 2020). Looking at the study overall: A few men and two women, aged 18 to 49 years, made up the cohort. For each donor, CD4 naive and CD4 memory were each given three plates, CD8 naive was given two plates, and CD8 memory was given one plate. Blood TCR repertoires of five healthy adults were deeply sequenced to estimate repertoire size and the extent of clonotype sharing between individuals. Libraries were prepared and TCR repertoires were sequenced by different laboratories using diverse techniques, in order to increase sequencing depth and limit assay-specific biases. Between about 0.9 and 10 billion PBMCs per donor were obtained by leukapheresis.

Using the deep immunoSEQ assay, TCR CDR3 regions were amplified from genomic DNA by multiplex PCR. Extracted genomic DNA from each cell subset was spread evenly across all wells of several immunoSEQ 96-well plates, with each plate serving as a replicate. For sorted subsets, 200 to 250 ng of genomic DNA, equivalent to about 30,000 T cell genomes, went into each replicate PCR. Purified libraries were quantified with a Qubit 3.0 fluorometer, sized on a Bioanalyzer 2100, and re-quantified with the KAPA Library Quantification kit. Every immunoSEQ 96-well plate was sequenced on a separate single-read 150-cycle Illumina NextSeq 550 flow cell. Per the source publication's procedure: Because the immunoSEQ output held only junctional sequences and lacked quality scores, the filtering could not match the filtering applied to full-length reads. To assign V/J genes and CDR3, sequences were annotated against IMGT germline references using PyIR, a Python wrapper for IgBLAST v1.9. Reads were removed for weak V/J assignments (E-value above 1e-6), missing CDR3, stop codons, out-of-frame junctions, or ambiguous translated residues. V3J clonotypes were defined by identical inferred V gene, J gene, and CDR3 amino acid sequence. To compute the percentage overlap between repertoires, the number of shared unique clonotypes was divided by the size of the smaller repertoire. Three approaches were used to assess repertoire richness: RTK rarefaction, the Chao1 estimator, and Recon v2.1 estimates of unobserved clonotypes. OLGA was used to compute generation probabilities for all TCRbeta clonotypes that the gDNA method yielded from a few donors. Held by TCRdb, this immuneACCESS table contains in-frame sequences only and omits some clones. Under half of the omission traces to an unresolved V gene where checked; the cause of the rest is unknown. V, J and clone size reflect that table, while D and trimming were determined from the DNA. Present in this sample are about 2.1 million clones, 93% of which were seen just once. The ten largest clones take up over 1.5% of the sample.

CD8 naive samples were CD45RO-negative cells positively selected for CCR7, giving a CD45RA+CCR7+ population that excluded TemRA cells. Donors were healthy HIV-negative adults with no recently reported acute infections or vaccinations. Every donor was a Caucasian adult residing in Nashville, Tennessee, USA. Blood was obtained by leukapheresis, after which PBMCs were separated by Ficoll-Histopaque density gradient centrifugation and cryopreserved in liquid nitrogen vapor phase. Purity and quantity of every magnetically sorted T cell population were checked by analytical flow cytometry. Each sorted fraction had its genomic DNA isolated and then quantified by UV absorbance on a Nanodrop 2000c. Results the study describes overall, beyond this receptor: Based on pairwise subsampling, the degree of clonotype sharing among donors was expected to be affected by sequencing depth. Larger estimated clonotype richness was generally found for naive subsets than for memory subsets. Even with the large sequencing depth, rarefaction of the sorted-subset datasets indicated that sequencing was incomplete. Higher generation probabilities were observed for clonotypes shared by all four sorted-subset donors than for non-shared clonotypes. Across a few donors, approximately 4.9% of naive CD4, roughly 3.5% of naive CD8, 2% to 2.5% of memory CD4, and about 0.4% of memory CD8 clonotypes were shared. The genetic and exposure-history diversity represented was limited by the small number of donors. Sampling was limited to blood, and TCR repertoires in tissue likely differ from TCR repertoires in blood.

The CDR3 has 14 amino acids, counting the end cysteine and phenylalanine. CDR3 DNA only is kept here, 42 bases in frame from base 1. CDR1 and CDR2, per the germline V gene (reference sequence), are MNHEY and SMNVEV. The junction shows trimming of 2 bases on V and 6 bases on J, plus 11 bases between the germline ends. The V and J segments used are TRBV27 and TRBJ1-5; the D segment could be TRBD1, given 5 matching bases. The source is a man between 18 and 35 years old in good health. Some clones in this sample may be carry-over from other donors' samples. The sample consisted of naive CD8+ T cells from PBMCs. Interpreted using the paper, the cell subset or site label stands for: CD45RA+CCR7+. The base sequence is TGTGCCAGCAGTTTAGTAGGGACGGGTCAGCCCCAGCATTTT. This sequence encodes CASSLVGTGQPQHF.